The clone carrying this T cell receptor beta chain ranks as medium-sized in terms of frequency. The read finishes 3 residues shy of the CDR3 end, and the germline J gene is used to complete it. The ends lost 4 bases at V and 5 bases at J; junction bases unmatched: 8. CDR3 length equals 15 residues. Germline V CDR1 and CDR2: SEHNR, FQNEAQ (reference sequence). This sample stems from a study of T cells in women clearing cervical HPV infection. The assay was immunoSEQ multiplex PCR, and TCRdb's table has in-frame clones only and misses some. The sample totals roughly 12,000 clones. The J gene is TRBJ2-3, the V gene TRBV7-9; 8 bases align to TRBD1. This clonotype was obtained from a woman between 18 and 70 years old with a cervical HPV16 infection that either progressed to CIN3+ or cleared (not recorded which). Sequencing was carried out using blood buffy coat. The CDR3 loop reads CASSSPDRVLDTQYF. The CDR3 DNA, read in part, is TGTGCCAGCAGCTCTCCGGACAGGGTGTTAGATACG.